This record covers a single T cell receptor (beta chain). Its specificity is unknown. Breast cancer patients provided tissue from their axillary draining lymph nodes. V was shortened by 4 bases and J by 12 bases, with 10 bases between the two germline ends. CDR3 length: 11 amino acids. The germline CDR1 and CDR2 sequences are MNHEY and SVGEGT. These data are taken from a study of breast tumors, draining lymph nodes, adjacent tissues. Findings of the study overall: The lymph node origin of tumor T cells was framed as consistent with a hypothesis, not demonstrated.

MiXCR, applied by TCRdb to the multiplex PCR reads, yields one record per CDR3 protein. Altogether around 170,000 distinct CDR3 sequences are present, 30% to 35% being singletons, with the ten largest covering about 4.5%. V gene TRBV6-2 or TRBV6-3 combines with J gene TRBJ2-1, with D possibly TRBD2 on 5 matching bases. This clonotype was obtained from a female donor with breast cancer. Some clones in this sample may be carry-over from other donors' samples. The material sequenced was axillary lymph node tissue. In nucleotides, the CDR3 is TGTGCCAGCAGTTCCAGCGAGGGGCAGTTCTTC. It specifies CASSSSEGQFF.